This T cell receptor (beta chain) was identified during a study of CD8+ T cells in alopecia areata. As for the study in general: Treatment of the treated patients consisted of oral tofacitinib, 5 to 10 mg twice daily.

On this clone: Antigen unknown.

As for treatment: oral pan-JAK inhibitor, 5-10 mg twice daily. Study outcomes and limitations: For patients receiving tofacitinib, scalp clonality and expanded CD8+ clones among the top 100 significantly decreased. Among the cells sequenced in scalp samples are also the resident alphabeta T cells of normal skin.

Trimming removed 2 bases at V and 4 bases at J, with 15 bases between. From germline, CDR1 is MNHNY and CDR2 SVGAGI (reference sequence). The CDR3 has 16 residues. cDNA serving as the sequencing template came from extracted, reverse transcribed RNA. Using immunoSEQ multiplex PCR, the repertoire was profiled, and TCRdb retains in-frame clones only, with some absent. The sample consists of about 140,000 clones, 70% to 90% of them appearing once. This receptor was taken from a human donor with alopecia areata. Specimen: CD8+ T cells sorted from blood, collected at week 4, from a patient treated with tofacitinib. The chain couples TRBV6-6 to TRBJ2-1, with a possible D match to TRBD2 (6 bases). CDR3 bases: TGTGCCAGCAGTTACCCCGACTCGCGGGGTTACAATGAGCAGTTCTTC. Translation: CASSYPDSRGYNEQFF.